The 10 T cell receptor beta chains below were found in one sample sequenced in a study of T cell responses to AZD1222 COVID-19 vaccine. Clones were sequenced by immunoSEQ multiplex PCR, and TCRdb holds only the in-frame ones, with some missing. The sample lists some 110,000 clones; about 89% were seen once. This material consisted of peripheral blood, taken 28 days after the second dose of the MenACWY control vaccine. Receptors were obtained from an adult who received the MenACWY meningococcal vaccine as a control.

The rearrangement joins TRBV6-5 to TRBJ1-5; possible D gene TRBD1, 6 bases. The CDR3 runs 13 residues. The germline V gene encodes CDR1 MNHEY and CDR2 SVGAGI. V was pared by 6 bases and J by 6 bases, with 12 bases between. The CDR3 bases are TGTGCCAGCAGGAGGCTCAGGGGTCAGCCCCAGCATTTT. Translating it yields CASRRLRGQPQHF.

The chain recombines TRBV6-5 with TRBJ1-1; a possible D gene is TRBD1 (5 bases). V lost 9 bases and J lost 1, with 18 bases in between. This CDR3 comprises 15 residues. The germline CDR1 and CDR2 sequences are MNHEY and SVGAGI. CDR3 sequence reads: CASSGRGAGNTEAFF. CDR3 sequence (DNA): TGTGCCAGTTCGGGGCGAGGGGCCGGGAACACTGAAGCTTTCTTT.

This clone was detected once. The CDR3 protein is CAWSVRFAGGYEQYF. In nucleotides, the CDR3 is TGTGCCTGGAGTGTACGTTTTGCGGGCGGCTACGAGCAGTACTTC. The rearrangement links TRBV30 to TRBJ2-7; D perhaps matches TRBD2 (5 bases). This CDR3 is 15 amino acids long. With 0 bases removed from V and 3 bases from J, the gap between germline ends came to 15 bases. Germline V gives CDR1 GTSNPN, CDR2 SVGIG (reference sequence).

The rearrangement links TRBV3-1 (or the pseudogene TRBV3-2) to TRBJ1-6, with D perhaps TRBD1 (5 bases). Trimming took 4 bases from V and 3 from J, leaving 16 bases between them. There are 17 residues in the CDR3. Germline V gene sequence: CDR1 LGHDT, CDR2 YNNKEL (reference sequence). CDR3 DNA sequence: TGTGCCAGCAGCCCTCCGGGACGGAGGATCTATAATTCACCCCTCCACTTT. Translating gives CASSPPGRRIYNSPLHF.

The CDR3 is CASSFGTGGEKLFF. CDR3 nucleotide sequence: TGCGCCAGCAGCTTCGGGACAGGCGGGGAAAAACTGTTTTTT. J is TRBJ1-4 and V is TRBV5-1; TRBD1 agrees at 8 bases. The ends lost 2 bases at V and 8 bases at J; junction bases unmatched: 5. Per the germline V gene, CDR1 is SGHRS and CDR2 is YFSETQ. This CDR3 comprises 14 residues.

The CDR3: CASSLAVDAGTIYF. Here the CDR3 DNA reads TGTGCCAGCAGCTTGGCTGTAGATGCGGGCACCATATATTTT. This chain joins TRBV5-5 and TRBJ1-3, with no clear D. This CDR3 spans 14 amino acids. V dropped 0 bases and J dropped 9 bases, with 13 bases sitting between them. The germline gives CDR1 SGHKS, CDR2 YYEKEE (reference sequence).

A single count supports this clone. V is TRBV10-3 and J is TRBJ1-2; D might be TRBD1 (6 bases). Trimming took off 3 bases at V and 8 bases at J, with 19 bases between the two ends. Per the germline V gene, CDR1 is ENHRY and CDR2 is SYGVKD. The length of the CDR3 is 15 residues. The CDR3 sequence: CAISDSAGQTRGYTF. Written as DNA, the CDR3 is TGTGCCATCAGTGACTCCGCCGGACAGACAAGGGGCTACACCTTC.

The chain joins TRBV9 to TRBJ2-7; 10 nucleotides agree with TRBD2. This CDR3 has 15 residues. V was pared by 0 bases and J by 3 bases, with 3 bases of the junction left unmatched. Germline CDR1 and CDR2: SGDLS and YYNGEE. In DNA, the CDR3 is TGTGCCAGCAGCGTAGGTGCTAGCGGGGGCTACGAGCAGTACTTC. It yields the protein CASSVGASGGYEQYF.

CDR3 in DNA: TGTGCCAGCAGTTCCGTAAATGCCCTCGTGACCCTGGGATACAATGAGCAGTTCTTC. Protein: CASSSVNALVTLGYNEQFF. V gene TRBV28 combines with J gene TRBJ2-1; no reliable D call. Per germline, CDR1 MDHEN and CDR2 SYDVKM. This CDR3 contains 19 residues. Trimming removed 4 bases from V and 4 bases from J, with 26 bases in between.

The CDR3 loop is CASSDPPTYRENEQFF. CDR3 DNA: TGTGCCAGCAGTGACCCCCCCACTTACAGGGAAAATGAGCAGTTCTTC. This chain links TRBV6-1 with TRBJ2-1; maybe TRBD1 (6 bases). Germline loops: CDR1 MNHNS, CDR2 SASEGT. The CDR3 is made up of 16 amino acids. V was shortened by 3 bases and J by 7 bases, with 19 bases between the two germline ends.